This T cell receptor (beta chain) was found in a study of blood T cell repertoires in COVID-19. Study-wide context: Sample material is recorded as cDNA or gDNA derived from T cells, B-cell-depleted T cells, or PBMCs.

The V gene lost 3 bases and the J gene lost 6 bases, with 12 bases spanning the gap. Germline V CDR1 and CDR2: LGHDT, YNNKEL (reference sequence). CDR3 length: 14 residues. In assigning cohorts, the study relied on participant-reported clinical history. The method was immunoSEQ multiplex PCR; TCRdb's version includes in-frame clones alone and lacks a portion of them. The sample holds roughly 400,000 clones; 85% to 90% are singletons and the top ten take 1.7%. The clonotype originates from a woman in her twenties or thirties who had recovered from COVID-19. This chain connects TRBV3-1 (or the pseudogene TRBV3-2) to TRBJ2-1; D might be TRBD2 (6 bases). Sequenced sample: PBMCs or T cells enriched from blood (not recorded which). The CDR3 nucleotides read TGTGCCAGCAGCCAGGTTCGGGGGAGCAATGAGCAGTTCTTC. Its protein product is CASSQVRGSNEQFF.